Listed below are T cell receptor beta chains from one sample, sequenced in a study of neurological immune-mediated disorders. TCRdb passed the 5' RACE reads through MiXCR, listing each CDR3 protein once. In the table there are around 83,000 distinct CDR3 sequences, 13% to 15% of which are singletons. The specimen sequenced was PBMCs. These receptors were obtained from a woman aged 45 to 65 in good health. Both conserved end residues are part of each CDR3. The D gene is left open where the match is weak. Clone size, where shown, is once, few, many, or a class for clones that have expanded.

D gene	V gene	J gene	clone size	CDR3 protein	CDR3 DNA
TRBD1	TRBV5-1	TRBJ1-1	many	CASSLAPTGLGTEAFF	TGCGCCAGCAGCTTGGCCCCGACAGGGCTGGGCACTGAAGCTTTCTTT
NA	TRBV5-1	TRBJ2-3	many	CASSEGVDTQYF	TGCGCCAGCAGCGAGGGGGTGGATACGCAGTATTTT
TRBD1	TRBV10-3	TRBJ1-1	many	CAISDPGQLIRTEAFF	TGTGCCATCAGTGACCCGGGACAGTTGATCAGAACTGAAGCTTTCTTT
NA	TRBV7-6	TRBJ2-3	many	CASSLGAVSTQYF	TGTGCCAGCAGCTTAGGGGCCGTGAGTACGCAGTATTTT
NA	TRBV7-7	TRBJ2-1	many	CASSLPGVNEQFF	TGTGCCAGCAGCCTCCCGGGAGTCAATGAGCAGTTCTTC
NA	TRBV5-1	TRBJ2-7	many	CASSVGTEYEQYF	TGCGCCAGCAGCGTAGGGACTGAATACGAGCAGTACTTC
NA	TRBV20-1	TRBJ2-5	NA	CSARDILTIETQYF	TGCAGTGCTAGAGATATTCTAACCATTGAGACCCAGTACTTC
NA	TRBV20-1	TRBJ2-4	many	CSARPDRSKNIQYF	TGCAGTGCTAGACCCGACAGGTCCAAAAACATTCAGTACTTC
TRBD1	TRBV7-9	TRBJ2-7	few	CASSLGRDRGYEQYF	TGTGCCAGCAGCTTAGGAAGGGACAGGGGGTACGAGCAGTACTTC
NA	TRBV3-1	TRBJ2-5	many	CASSQDTTSQETQYF	TGTGCCAGCAGCCAAGATACGACATCCCAAGAGACCCAGTACTTC
TRBD2	TRBV12-3/TRBV12-4	TRBJ2-2	many	CASSRTSRNTGELFF	TGTGCCAGCAGTCGGACTAGCAGAAACACCGGGGAGCTGTTTTTT
TRBD2	TRBV7-7	TRBJ2-1	many	CASSSTPGTTEQFF	TGTGCCAGCAGCTCCACCCCCGGGACTACAGAGCAGTTCTTC